This T cell receptor beta chain comes out of a study of blood T cell repertoires in COVID-19. Original handling: From reference gene primer amplification, estimates of nucleated cell counts were derived. Generated by immunoSEQ multiplex PCR, the TCRdb table keeps only in-frame clones and is missing some. V and J calls and clone size are as listed in that table; D and trimming were resolved from the DNA. The sample lists about 210,000 clones, 83% occurring once. The V end was cut by 3 bases, the J end by 0 bases, with 10 bases between. The CDR3 extends over 15 amino acids. Germline V CDR1 and CDR2: SGDLS, YYNGEE.

The chain is built from TRBV9 and TRBJ1-3; weak D call: TRBD1 (6 bases). The sequenced material came from peripheral blood. The TCR was taken from a middle-aged woman with active or convalescent COVID-19. The CDR3 reads CASSATGSSGNTIYF. For the CDR3, the DNA is TGTGCCAGCAGCGCTACAGGGTCCTCTGGAAACACCATATATTTT. The full variable domain, its missing parts supplied by reference TRBV9 and TRBJ1-3, is DSGVTQTPKHLITATGQRVTLRCSPRSGDLSVYWYQQSLDQGLQFLIQYYNGEERAKGNILERFSAQQFPDLHSELNLSSLELGDSALYFCASSATGSSGNTIYFGEGSWLTVV.